This T cell receptor beta chain appears in the sequencing data of a study of T cells in Graves' hyperthyroidism and ophthalmopathy (dated by TCRdb to the late 2010s). Turning to the overall study: Peripheral blood samples were taken at the time of initial diagnosis, prior to any treatment. TCR V-J signatures able to tell the groups apart were searched for in a discovery cohort of some 100 patients, of whom more than 40 had Graves' ophthalmopathy and 57 had stable Graves' hyperthyroidism. An independent validation cohort of about 20 hyperthyroidism patients and about 16 patients who later progressed to ophthalmopathy tested prospective prediction of ophthalmopathy. For training and testing, the roughly 93 patients in the discovery cohort were randomly divided in a 7:3 ratio. The study also compared thyroid tissue and blood T-cell repertoires from about six Graves' hyperthyroidism patients. After blood sampling, hyperthyroidism patients were treated with methimazole at a starting dose of 30 mg daily, and ophthalmopathy patients were treated with high-dose intravenous methylprednisolone. TCR Vbeta CDR3 sequencing of 135 peripheral blood samples (more than 40 ophthalmopathy, about 75 hyperthyroidism and roughly 17 progressor patients) is reported in the paper. Study-level results and caveats: No statistical method was used to fix the sample size in advance, and group allocation was not hidden from the investigators. Most expanded thyroid clonotypes (frequency above 0.001) were also found in blood, which suggests that blood repertoires may mirror thyroid immune responses. In validation, the model predicted progression to ophthalmopathy with over 65% sensitivity and around 72% specificity, a median of around six months before onset. In cross-validation, a model built on a 13 V-J signature told ophthalmopathy apart from stable hyperthyroidism with just under 90% sensitivity and around 84% specificity, and in testing the same model reached 80%/75%.

This clonotype was found many times. The target of this receptor is not known. There are no base qualities to consult, and no much larger clone falls within one base. From its cysteine to its phenylalanine, the CDR3 spans 14 amino acids. Only the CDR3 region is kept as DNA, spanning 42 bases read in frame from base 1. The germline V gene (reference sequence) specifies GTSNPN as CDR1 and SVGIG as CDR2. V lost 4 bases and J lost 4 bases; the stretch between them is 16 bases long. TCR beta CDR3 regions were amplified from RNA transcripts. For the first round of RT-PCR on the TCR CDR3, the HTBI primer set was used together with the Qiagen OneStep RT-PCR kit. A second multiplex PCR round built the libraries, followed by size selection and purification. Libraries were sequenced paired-end with 100 bp reads on an Illumina HiSeq2000. On the study's bioinformatics: SOAPnuke was used to process the raw data, with reads discarded if the reads contained adapters or uncalled bases, had a mean Phred below 15, or lacked an exact constant-primer or identifier match. High-quality paired reads were merged with COPE v1.2.5, and unique nucleotide sequences were defined as clonotypes. Clonotypes were aligned to IMGT TRBV, TRBD and TRBJ reference segments using MiTCR v1.1. The analysis included only V-J combinations with a frequency above 0.0001, which together covered more than 98% of the repertoires. A TCS score was defined as the ratio between F50 (clonal expansion) and ExV (chaos), using BLOSUM62-based TCRdist between CDR3 peptides within each V-J. Welch's t-statistics and random forest reduced 514 V-J features to 13, which were used in a naive Bayes classifier (R e1071). Starting from the raw public reads, TCRdb applied fastp trimming at Q25, assembled clones with MiXCR and retained in-frame beta chains. Merged by CDR3 protein, the rows form single entries marked with the most common genes and DNA. What appears here as the V and J calls and clone size reflects TCRdb's work, not the paper's. In this sample the table shows hundreds of thousands of distinct CDR3 sequences, around 15% of which occur a single time. The ten largest clones take up around 28% of the sample.

Ophthalmopathy patients had moderately to severely active disease, with a Clinical Activity Score of 3 or more, a NOSPECS grade of 4 or more, and a disease duration of less than 3 months. The study excluded patients with uncontrolled infections, other autoimmune diseases, pregnancy or lactation. Diagnoses were established on the basis of clinical symptoms, serum thyroxine and TRAb, thyroid ultrasound, and orbital computed tomography. Ficoll-Paque density gradient centrifugation was used to isolate PBMCs from around 10 ml of fresh peripheral blood. Trizol reagent was used to extract total RNA, and RNA quality was then checked on an Agilent 2100 Bioanalyzer.

Sequences were obtained from blood. This clonotype was obtained from a man aged 50 to 60 with Graves' ophthalmopathy. The rearrangement combines TRBV30 with TRBJ1-2; tentative D gene TRBD1, with 6 bases matching. The DNA sequence is as follows: TGTGCCTGGACGGGGGCAGGGTATATCTATGGCTACACCTTC. This is translated as CAWTGAGYIYGYTF.